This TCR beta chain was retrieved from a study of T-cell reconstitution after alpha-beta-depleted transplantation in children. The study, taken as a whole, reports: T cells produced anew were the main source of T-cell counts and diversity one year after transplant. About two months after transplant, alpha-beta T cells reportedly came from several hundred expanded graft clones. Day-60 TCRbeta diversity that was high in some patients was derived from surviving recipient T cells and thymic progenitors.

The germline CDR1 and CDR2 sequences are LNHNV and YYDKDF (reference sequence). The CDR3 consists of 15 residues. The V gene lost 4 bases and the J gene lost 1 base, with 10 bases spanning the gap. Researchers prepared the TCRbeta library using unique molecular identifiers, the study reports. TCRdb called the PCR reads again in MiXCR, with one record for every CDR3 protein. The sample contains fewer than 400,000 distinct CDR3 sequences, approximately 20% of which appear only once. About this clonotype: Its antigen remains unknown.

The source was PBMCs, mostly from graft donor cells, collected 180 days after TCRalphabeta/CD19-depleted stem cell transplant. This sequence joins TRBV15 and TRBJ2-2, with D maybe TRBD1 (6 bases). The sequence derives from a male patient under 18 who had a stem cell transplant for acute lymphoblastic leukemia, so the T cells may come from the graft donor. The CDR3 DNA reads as TGTGCCACCAGCACGTTGACAGGGAACACCGGGGAGCTGTTTTTT. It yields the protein CATSTLTGNTGELFF.